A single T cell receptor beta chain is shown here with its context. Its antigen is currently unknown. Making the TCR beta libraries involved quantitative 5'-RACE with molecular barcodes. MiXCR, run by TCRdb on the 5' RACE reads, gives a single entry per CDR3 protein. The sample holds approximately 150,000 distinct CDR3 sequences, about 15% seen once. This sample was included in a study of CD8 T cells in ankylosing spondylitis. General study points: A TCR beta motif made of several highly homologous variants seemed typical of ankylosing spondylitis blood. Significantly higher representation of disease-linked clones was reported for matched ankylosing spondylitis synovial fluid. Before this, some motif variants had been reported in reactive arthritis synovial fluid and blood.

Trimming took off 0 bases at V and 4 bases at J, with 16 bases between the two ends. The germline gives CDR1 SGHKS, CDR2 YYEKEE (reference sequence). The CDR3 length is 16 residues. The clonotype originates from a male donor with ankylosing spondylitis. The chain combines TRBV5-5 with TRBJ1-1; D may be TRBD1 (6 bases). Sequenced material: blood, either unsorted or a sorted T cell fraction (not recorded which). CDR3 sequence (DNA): TGTGCCAGCAGCTTGGCCCTACTTGGACAGTTCACTGAAGCTTTCTTT. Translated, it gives CASSLALLGQFTEAFF.